The source of this TCR beta chain is a study of OX40 agonist ivuxolimab in advanced cancers. Notes on this clone: Its antigen is unidentified.

This CDR3 is built from 13 residues. V lost 2 bases, J lost 8 bases, and 12 bases lay in between. Looked up from germline, CDR1 is LNHNV and CDR2 is YYDKDF (reference sequence). Study observations and caveats: Low levels of normalized T-cell clonal expansion also appeared in some nonresponders. Among the least clonally expanded were partial responders at 0.1-3.0 mg/kg. At 0.1 to 3.0 mg/kg, CD4+ and CD8+ blood T cells expanded clonally by week 6.

Assay used: immunoSEQ multiplex PCR; TCRdb lists only in-frame clones, some missing. The table lists under 70,000 clones, over 75% of them singletons. Blood samples were obtained at baseline, cycle 4 day 1, and cycle 7 day 1. The TCR comes from an adult with an advanced solid tumor such as melanoma, head and neck, liver or kidney cancer. V usage is TRBV15 and J usage is TRBJ1-2; D not resolved. This specimen consisted of CD4+ or CD8+ T cells sorted from blood, obtained in a trial of the OX40 agonist ivuxolimab. The CDR3 DNA is TGTGCCACCAGCAGACCGGACCCTGAGGGCTACACCTTC. Amino acids: CATSRPDPEGYTF.